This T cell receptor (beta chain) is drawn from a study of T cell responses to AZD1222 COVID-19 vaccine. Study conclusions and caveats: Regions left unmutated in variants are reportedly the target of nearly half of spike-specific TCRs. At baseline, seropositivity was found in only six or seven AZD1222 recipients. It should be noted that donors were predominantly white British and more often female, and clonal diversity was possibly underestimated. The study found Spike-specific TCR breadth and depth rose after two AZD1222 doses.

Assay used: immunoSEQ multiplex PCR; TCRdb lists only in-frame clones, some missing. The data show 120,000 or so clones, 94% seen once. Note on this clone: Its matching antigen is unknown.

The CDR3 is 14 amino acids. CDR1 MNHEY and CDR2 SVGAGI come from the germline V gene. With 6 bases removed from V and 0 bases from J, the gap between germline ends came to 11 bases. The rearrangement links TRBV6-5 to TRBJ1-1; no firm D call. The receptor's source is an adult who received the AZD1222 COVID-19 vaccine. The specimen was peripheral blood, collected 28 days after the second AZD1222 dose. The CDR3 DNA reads TGTGCCAGCAGCGTCGAGACGTTGAACACTGAAGCTTTCTTT. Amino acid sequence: CASSVETLNTEAFF.